This TCR beta chain is drawn from a study of blood T cell repertoires in COVID-19. CDR3 length: 13 amino acids. Germline V gene data show CDR1 as SGHNT and CDR2 as YYREEE (reference sequence). The V and J ends lost 0 bases and 8 bases respectively, with 8 bases between them. This clone came up once. Clones were sequenced by immunoSEQ multiplex PCR, and TCRdb holds only the in-frame ones, with some missing. Among about 270,000 clones listed, around 87% were seen once. This receptor was obtained from a woman aged 18-30 years who had recovered from COVID-19. The V and J genes are TRBV5-4 and TRBJ1-4; a possible D gene is TRBD1 (6 bases). What was sequenced was PBMCs or T cells enriched from blood (not recorded which). CDR3 in amino acids: CASSLVGQEKLFF. The CDR3 DNA sequence: TGTGCCAGCAGCTTGGTCGGACAGGAAAAACTGTTTTTT.